A selection of T cell receptor beta chains follows, all from one sample in a study of vaccination effects on CD4 cells after COVID-19. Clones were read by immunoSEQ multiplex PCR, and TCRdb kept only the in-frame ones, dropping some. The sample yields about 46,000 clones, 70% to 75% seen once. Their specific antigens are unknown. The sample consisted of CD4+ T cells from PBMCs cultured without peptide, taken before COVID-19 vaccination. All receptors come from a human donor who had a prior SARS-CoV-2 infection. Both conserved end residues are part of each CDR3. Fields, in order: CDR3 DNA, CDR3 protein, clone size, V gene, D gene, J gene. D genes are given only for firm matches. A clone size is listed for some rows: how often the clone was seen (once, few, many), or a class if it is expanded.

cdr3_nt: TGTGCCAGTAGCCCAGGGACTAGCGGCGTCTTGGATACGCAGTATTTT; cdr3_aa: CASSPGTSGVLDTQYF; clone_size: .; v_call: TRBV19; d_call: TRBD2; j_call: TRBJ2-3
cdr3_nt: TGCGCCAGCAGCTTGCCAGGGGGCTCATGGGAGACCCAGTACTTC; cdr3_aa: CASSLPGGSWETQYF; clone_size: once; v_call: TRBV5-1; d_call: TRBD1; j_call: TRBJ2-5
cdr3_nt: TGTGCCACCAGTGATTTCCCAGCGGGAGCCTCTAGCACAGATACGCAGTATTTT; cdr3_aa: CATSDFPAGASSTDTQYF; clone_size: few; v_call: TRBV24-1; d_call: TRBD2; j_call: TRBJ2-3
cdr3_nt: TGCGCCAGCAGCCCTGGCGGACAGGGCGTGCAGCCCCAGCATTTT; cdr3_aa: CASSPGGQGVQPQHF; clone_size: .; v_call: TRBV5-1; d_call: TRBD1; j_call: TRBJ1-5
cdr3_nt: TGTGCCAGCAGCCGCTTACAGCACCAACAGGGGGCCTATGGCTACACCTTC; cdr3_aa: CASSRLQHQQGAYGYTF; clone_size: .; v_call: TRBV3-1/TRBV3-2; d_call: TRBD1; j_call: TRBJ1-2
cdr3_nt: TGTGCCAGCAGTGAATTCTTCGCAGCGGGCTATGGCTACACCTTC; cdr3_aa: CASSEFFAAGYGYTF; clone_size: .; v_call: TRBV6-1; d_call: .; j_call: TRBJ1-2
cdr3_nt: TGTGCCAGCAGTCCTAGGGGTCAAGAGACCCAGTACTTC; cdr3_aa: CASSPRGQETQYF; clone_size: .; v_call: TRBV6-5; d_call: .; j_call: TRBJ2-5
cdr3_nt: TGTGCCTGGGTTCCGGGACGGAACACCGGGGAGCTGTTTTTT; cdr3_aa: CAWVPGRNTGELFF; clone_size: .; v_call: TRBV30; d_call: .; j_call: TRBJ2-2
cdr3_nt: TGCAGCGTAGCCAGATGGACAGGGGACCCCTCCTACAATGAGCAGTTCTTC; cdr3_aa: CSVARWTGDPSYNEQFF; clone_size: .; v_call: TRBV29-1; d_call: TRBD1; j_call: TRBJ2-1
cdr3_nt: TGTGCCAGCAGTCGACAGAACTCACCCCTCCACTTT; cdr3_aa: CASSRQNSPLHF; clone_size: .; v_call: TRBV5-4; d_call: .; j_call: TRBJ1-6
cdr3_nt: TGTGCCAGCAGTGGCCGCGGGGTAGTGGGTGAAAAACTGTTTTTT; cdr3_aa: CASSGRGVVGEKLFF; clone_size: .; v_call: TRBV2; d_call: .; j_call: TRBJ1-4
cdr3_nt: TGTGCCAGCAGTGGACCCGGGGGGGGGAGGGAGACCCAGTACTTC; cdr3_aa: CASSGPGGGRETQYF; clone_size: .; v_call: TRBV2; d_call: TRBD2; j_call: TRBJ2-5
cdr3_nt: TGTGCCAGCAGCCAAGATATCCTAGCGGAGAGCTCCTACAATGAGCAGTTCTTC; cdr3_aa: CASSQDILAESSYNEQFF; clone_size: .; v_call: TRBV3-1/TRBV3-2; d_call: TRBD2; j_call: TRBJ2-1
cdr3_nt: TGTGCCAGCAGCCAACCCTCCGCGGGGTGGGAGACCCAGTACTTC; cdr3_aa: CASSQPSAGWETQYF; clone_size: .; v_call: TRBV3-1/TRBV3-2; d_call: .; j_call: TRBJ2-5
cdr3_nt: TGCGCCAGCACTAGACAGGGGGCGAGCTCCTACGAGCAGTACTTC; cdr3_aa: CASTRQGASSYEQYF; clone_size: .; v_call: TRBV5-1; d_call: TRBD1; j_call: TRBJ2-7
cdr3_nt: TGCGCCAGCAGCTTGTCTGGGGGTAGCGACGAGCAGTACTTC; cdr3_aa: CASSLSGGSDEQYF; clone_size: .; v_call: TRBV5-1; d_call: .; j_call: TRBJ2-7
cdr3_nt: TGCAGTGCTAGTATTATTCGGGGGAACACTGAAGCTTTCTTT; cdr3_aa: CSASIIRGNTEAFF; clone_size: once; v_call: TRBV20-1; d_call: .; j_call: TRBJ1-1
cdr3_nt: TGTGCCAGCAGCTTAGTACAGCGGGACTATGGCTACACCTTC; cdr3_aa: CASSLVQRDYGYTF; clone_size: .; v_call: TRBV5-6; d_call: .; j_call: TRBJ1-2
cdr3_nt: TGTGCCAGTAGTATTTTAGGGGTTGACACTGAAGCTTTCTTT; cdr3_aa: CASSILGVDTEAFF; clone_size: .; v_call: TRBV19; d_call: .; j_call: TRBJ1-1
cdr3_nt: TGTGCCAGCAGCTTAGGGGGTAGCAGCCATGAGCAGTTCTTC; cdr3_aa: CASSLGGSSHEQFF; clone_size: .; v_call: TRBV11-3; d_call: .; j_call: TRBJ2-1
cdr3_nt: TGCGCCAGCAGCTTGGCCGTGGCGGCCTACGAGCAGTACTTC; cdr3_aa: CASSLAVAAYEQYF; clone_size: .; v_call: TRBV5-1; d_call: .; j_call: TRBJ2-7
cdr3_nt: TGTGCCAGCAGCTTAACAGGGATCGGTTCACCCCTCCACTTT; cdr3_aa: CASSLTGIGSPLHF; clone_size: .; v_call: TRBV7-3; d_call: .; j_call: TRBJ1-6
cdr3_nt: TGCAGCGTTAAACTAGGGGTAGGGTACGGTGAGCAGTTCTTC; cdr3_aa: CSVKLGVGYGEQFF; clone_size: .; v_call: TRBV29-1; d_call: .; j_call: TRBJ2-1
cdr3_nt: TGTGCCAGCAGCCCCCGGAGCCCAAACAATGAGCAGTTCTTC; cdr3_aa: CASSPRSPNNEQFF; clone_size: once; v_call: TRBV11-3; d_call: .; j_call: TRBJ2-1
cdr3_nt: TGTGCCAGCAGTCACCCGGACAGGCGAGGGGGCTACACCTTC; cdr3_aa: CASSHPDRRGGYTF; clone_size: .; v_call: TRBV27; d_call: TRBD1; j_call: TRBJ1-2
cdr3_nt: TGTGCCAGCAGCTTGGAGGGACTTTTCTACAATGAGCAGTTCTTC; cdr3_aa: CASSLEGLFYNEQFF; clone_size: .; v_call: TRBV5-4; d_call: .; j_call: TRBJ2-1
cdr3_nt: TGTGCCAGCAGTGGGACAGGGGCGGATCAGCCCCAGCATTTT; cdr3_aa: CASSGTGADQPQHF; clone_size: .; v_call: TRBV2; d_call: TRBD1; j_call: TRBJ1-5
cdr3_nt: TGTGCCAGCAGTGAGTGGGACAGAGGGGGACGTACTAAGACCCAGTACTTC; cdr3_aa: CASSEWDRGGRTKTQYF; clone_size: .; v_call: TRBV2; d_call: TRBD1; j_call: TRBJ2-5
cdr3_nt: TGTGCCAGCAGCCAAGAATGGAGCCCTGAAGCTTTCTTT; cdr3_aa: CASSQEWSPEAFF; clone_size: .; v_call: TRBV3-1/TRBV3-2; d_call: .; j_call: TRBJ1-1
cdr3_nt: TGTGCCAGTAGTATTCAGGGGGGGAATCAGCCCCAGCATTTT; cdr3_aa: CASSIQGGNQPQHF; clone_size: few; v_call: TRBV19; d_call: TRBD1; j_call: TRBJ1-5
cdr3_nt: TGTGCCACCAGCAGAATATTTGGGAATTCACCCCTCCACTTT; cdr3_aa: CATSRIFGNSPLHF; clone_size: .; v_call: TRBV15; d_call: .; j_call: TRBJ1-6
cdr3_nt: TGTGCCAGCAGCGCAGGTTCGGGACTCGAGAACATTCAGTACTTC; cdr3_aa: CASSAGSGLENIQYF; clone_size: .; v_call: TRBV7-2; d_call: .; j_call: TRBJ2-4
cdr3_nt: TGTGCCAGCAGTTTAAGGCAGGGCTACGAGCAGTACTTC; cdr3_aa: CASSLRQGYEQYF; clone_size: .; v_call: TRBV27; d_call: .; j_call: TRBJ2-7
cdr3_nt: TGTGCCAGCAGCACGTGGGCTAGGACAGATACGCAGTATTTT; cdr3_aa: CASSTWARTDTQYF; clone_size: .; v_call: TRBV6-5; d_call: .; j_call: TRBJ2-3
cdr3_nt: TGTGCCAGCAGCTTAGGTGGCGGGAGGGCCGTTACCGGGGAGCTGTTTTTT; cdr3_aa: CASSLGGGRAVTGELFF; clone_size: .; v_call: TRBV7-2; d_call: TRBD2; j_call: TRBJ2-2
cdr3_nt: TGTGCCATCAGTGAGTCGGGTCGCGGGCCCCGTGGTCATCAGCCCCAGCATTTT; cdr3_aa: CAISESGRGPRGHQPQHF; clone_size: .; v_call: TRBV10-3; d_call: .; j_call: TRBJ1-5
cdr3_nt: TGTGCCAGCAGCTCAGGGGGCGGTGGGTACAATGAGCAGTTCTTC; cdr3_aa: CASSSGGGGYNEQFF; clone_size: .; v_call: TRBV5-4; d_call: TRBD1; j_call: TRBJ2-1
cdr3_nt: TGTGCCAGCAGCTCGGGGGGGACACTCGGCCTTCCGTTCTTC; cdr3_aa: CASSSGGTLGLPFF; clone_size: .; v_call: TRBV7-2; d_call: TRBD2; j_call: TRBJ2-1
cdr3_nt: TGTGCCAGCAGCTTCTATAACCCCGACAGGGCCGGCTACACCTTC; cdr3_aa: CASSFYNPDRAGYTF; clone_size: few; v_call: TRBV5-4; d_call: TRBD1; j_call: TRBJ1-2
cdr3_nt: TGCGCCAGCAGCCCCGGAGTAGGAGCGTACTACGAGCAGTACTTC; cdr3_aa: CASSPGVGAYYEQYF; clone_size: .; v_call: TRBV5-1; d_call: .; j_call: TRBJ2-7
cdr3_nt: TGTGCCAGTAGTATCGACCGGGGGGGGGAGTACCAAGAGACCCAGTACTTC; cdr3_aa: CASSIDRGGEYQETQYF; clone_size: .; v_call: TRBV19; d_call: TRBD2; j_call: TRBJ2-5
cdr3_nt: TGTGCCAGTACACCGCAATCCGACAGGGAAAGCTTGTATGGCTACACCTTC; cdr3_aa: CASTPQSDRESLYGYTF; clone_size: .; v_call: TRBV19; d_call: TRBD1; j_call: TRBJ1-2
cdr3_nt: TGCGCCAGCAGCCGGTTACAGATAGCCAAAAACATTCAGTACTTC; cdr3_aa: CASSRLQIAKNIQYF; clone_size: .; v_call: TRBV4-1; d_call: .; j_call: TRBJ2-4
cdr3_nt: TGTGCCATCAGTGAGGGACTAGCGGGAATCACAGATACGCAGTATTTT; cdr3_aa: CAISEGLAGITDTQYF; clone_size: .; v_call: TRBV10-3; d_call: TRBD2; j_call: TRBJ2-3
cdr3_nt: TGCGCCAGCAAGGGCAGGGAGAGCTACGAGCAGTACTTC; cdr3_aa: CASKGRESYEQYF; clone_size: .; v_call: TRBV10-1; d_call: .; j_call: TRBJ2-7
cdr3_nt: TGTGCCTGGGGACAAGGGACCACCGGGGAGCTGTTTTTT; cdr3_aa: CAWGQGTTGELFF; clone_size: .; v_call: TRBV30; d_call: .; j_call: TRBJ2-2
cdr3_nt: TGTGCCAGCAGCTTATTACGGGCGGGAGCGCAGTTCTTC; cdr3_aa: CASSLLRAGAQFF; clone_size: .; v_call: TRBV11-2; d_call: TRBD2; j_call: TRBJ2-1
cdr3_nt: TGCGCCAGCAGCTTGGGGGGACAGGGTAATTACGAGCAGTACTTC; cdr3_aa: CASSLGGQGNYEQYF; clone_size: .; v_call: TRBV5-1; d_call: TRBD1; j_call: TRBJ2-7
cdr3_nt: TGTGCCAGTAGTCTAGCGGGGGGATTCACAGATACGCAGTATTTT; cdr3_aa: CASSLAGGFTDTQYF; clone_size: .; v_call: TRBV19; d_call: TRBD2; j_call: TRBJ2-3
cdr3_nt: TGTGCCAGCAGCCAAGAGTGGGGAGCTGAAGCTTTCTTT; cdr3_aa: CASSQEWGAEAFF; clone_size: .; v_call: TRBV3-1/TRBV3-2; d_call: .; j_call: TRBJ1-1
cdr3_nt: TGTGCCAGCAGTGAAGCGACGTTTCGGGCAGCGAACACCGGGGAGCTGTTTTTT; cdr3_aa: CASSEATFRAANTGELFF; clone_size: once; v_call: TRBV2; d_call: .; j_call: TRBJ2-2